The rows below give T cell receptor beta chains drawn from one sample of a study of T cell changes during pregnancy in multiple sclerosis. Only in-frame clones appear in the TCRdb table, and some are missing; sequencing was by immunoSEQ multiplex PCR. The sample yields over 60,000 clones, 90% to 95% seen once. This specimen consisted of CD4+ T cells from peripheral blood mononuclear cells, obtained in the third trimester of pregnancy. These receptors were obtained from a female donor in good health, enrolled as a control in a pregnancy study. The conserved cysteine and the conserved F or W are not part of the CDR3 here.

v_call	j_call	cdr3_aa
TRBV12-5	TRBJ2-1	ASGLITGPAGGLEF
TRBV5-8	TRBJ2-1	ASSSQDYYNEQF
TRBV15	TRBJ2-7	ATSKGSITVPDEQY
TRBV6-6	TRBJ2-7	ASSARDRGAYEQY
TRBV4-2	TRBJ2-3	ASSKGQGLDTQY
TRBV10-3	TRBJ1-2	AIAGTGGSGYT
TRBV11-2	TRBJ2-1	ASSLGMRGPSYNEQF
TRBV7-2	TRBJ1-2	ASSADRLNYGYT
TRBV19	TRBJ1-2	ASSTDRGNYGYT
TRBV2	TRBJ2-3	ASTPGHQRTDTQY
TRBV7-2	TRBJ1-1	ASNYWRDRAEKDTEAF
TRBV25-1	TRBJ2-1	ASREAGTGNEQF
TRBV6-5	TRBJ2-1	ASSYGAGSYNEQF
TRBV6-1	TRBJ2-7	ASSEPETGPYEQY
TRBV2	TRBJ2-5	ASSVYGGKETQY
TRBV11-2	TRBJ2-7	ASSLGPGTGNLYEQY
TRBV6-1	TRBJ2-2	ASSEYSTPGGIPGELF
TRBV27	TRBJ1-3	ASSSGLLPGNTIY
TRBV19	TRBJ2-5	ASSRMTGGRETQY
TRBV11-2	TRBJ2-3	ASSRGQATDTQY
TRBV11-3	TRBJ2-2	ASSLRVGGELF
TRBV9	TRBJ2-3	ASSVMDSQRNTQY
TRBV7-9	TRBJ1-4	ASSFSFGRSDSGKLF
TRBV6-5	TRBJ1-1	ASSRGQGAEAF
TRBV9	TRBJ1-1	ASSVEGGVMNTEAF
TRBV7-3	TRBJ2-5	ASSSSGAETQY
TRBV7-3	TRBJ2-3	ASSPQRLASTDTQY
TRBV25-1	TRBJ1-6	ASSEASRGVLH
TRBV7-3	TRBJ2-5	ASSIATSGGIGTQY
TRBV6-1	TRBJ1-1	ASSEAGGRTEAF
TRBV7-2	TRBJ1-5	ASSLVGQGANQPQH
TRBV7-3	TRBJ2-4	ASSLMKQGLAKNIQY
TRBV5-6	TRBJ1-5	ASSLGGTSNQPQH
TRBV11-2	TRBJ1-1	ASSADSGTEAF
TRBV11-3	TRBJ1-2	ASSKKQGNYGYT
TRBV7-2	TRBJ2-5	ASSLLAGGLETQY
TRBV5-4	TRBJ1-2	ASSLAPAPGISYGYT
TRBV15	TRBJ2-3	ATRHRGGPPSTDTQY
TRBV7-3	TRBJ2-3	ASSLDSTGGTDTQY
TRBV6-6	TRBJ2-3	ASSKGTGVYGDTQY
TRBV4-2	TRBJ2-7	ASSQITGGGAYEQY
TRBV9	TRBJ1-1	ASSEQGRNTEAF
TRBV6-1	TRBJ1-2	ASRERDRGTWDGYT
TRBV27	TRBJ2-7	ASSPQDRNRRY
TRBV30	TRBJ1-5	AWSVRGTGGNQPQH
TRBV5-1	TRBJ2-5	ASKSTGVHQETQY
TRBV2	TRBJ1-1	ASSTGTGEAF
TRBV2	TRBJ2-7	ASIQGGSYEQY
TRBV6-6	TRBJ1-1	ASSYPDNHAF
TRBV7-9	TRBJ2-2	ASSSGTGGNTGELF
TRBV7-2	TRBJ1-1	ASSWAGQGQTEAF
TRBV29-1	TRBJ2-3	SVEAGGHADTQY
TRBV7-7	TRBJ2-5	ASSPEGLAGSSTQY
TRBV5-1	TRBJ1-4	ASSVGTGTGTNEKLF
TRBV18	TRBJ1-2	ASSPGQGGTYGYT